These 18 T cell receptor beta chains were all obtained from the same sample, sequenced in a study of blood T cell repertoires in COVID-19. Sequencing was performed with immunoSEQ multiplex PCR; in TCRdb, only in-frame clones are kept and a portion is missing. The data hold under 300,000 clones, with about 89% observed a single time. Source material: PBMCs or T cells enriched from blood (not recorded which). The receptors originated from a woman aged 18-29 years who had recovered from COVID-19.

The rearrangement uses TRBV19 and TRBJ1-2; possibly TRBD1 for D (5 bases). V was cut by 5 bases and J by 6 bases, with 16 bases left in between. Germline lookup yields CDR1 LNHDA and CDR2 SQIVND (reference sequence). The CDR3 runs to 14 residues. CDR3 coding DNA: TGTGCCAGTAGTCAGCGCCGGGGGAGGAATGGCTACACCTTC. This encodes CASSQRRGRNGYTF.

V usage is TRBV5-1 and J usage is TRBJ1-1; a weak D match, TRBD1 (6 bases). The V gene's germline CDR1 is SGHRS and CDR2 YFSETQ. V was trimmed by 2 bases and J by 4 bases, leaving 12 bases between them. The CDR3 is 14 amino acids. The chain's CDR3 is CASSLDTGSTEAFF. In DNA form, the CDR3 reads TGCGCCAGCAGCTTAGATACAGGGTCCACTGAAGCTTTCTTT.

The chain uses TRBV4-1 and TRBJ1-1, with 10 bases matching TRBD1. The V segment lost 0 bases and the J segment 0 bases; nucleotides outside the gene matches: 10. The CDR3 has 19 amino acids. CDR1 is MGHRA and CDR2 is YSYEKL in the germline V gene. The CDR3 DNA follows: TGCGCCAGCAGCCAAGATCCCCTTGGGACAGGGGCCCTGAACACTGAAGCTTTCTTT. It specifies CASSQDPLGTGALNTEAFF.

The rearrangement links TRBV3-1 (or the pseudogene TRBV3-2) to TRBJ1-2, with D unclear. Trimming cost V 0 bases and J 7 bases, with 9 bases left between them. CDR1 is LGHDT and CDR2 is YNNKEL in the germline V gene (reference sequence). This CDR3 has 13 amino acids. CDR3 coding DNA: TGTGCCAGCAGCCAAGATTCCGGGGTTGGCTACACCTTC. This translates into CASSQDSGVGYTF.

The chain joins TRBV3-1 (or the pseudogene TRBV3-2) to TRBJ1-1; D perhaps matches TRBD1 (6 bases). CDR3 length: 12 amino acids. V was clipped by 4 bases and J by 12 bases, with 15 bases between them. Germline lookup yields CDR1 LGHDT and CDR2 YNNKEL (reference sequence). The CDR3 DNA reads TGTGCCAGCAGCCTACACAGGGCAAGGACTTTCTTT. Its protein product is CASSLHRARTFF.

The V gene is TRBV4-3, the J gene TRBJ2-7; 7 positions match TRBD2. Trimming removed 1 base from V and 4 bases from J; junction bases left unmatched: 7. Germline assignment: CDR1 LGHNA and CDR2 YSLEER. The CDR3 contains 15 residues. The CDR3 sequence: CASSQGGGRLYEQYF. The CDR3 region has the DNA TGCGCCAGCAGCCAAGGGGGCGGGAGACTATACGAGCAGTACTTC.

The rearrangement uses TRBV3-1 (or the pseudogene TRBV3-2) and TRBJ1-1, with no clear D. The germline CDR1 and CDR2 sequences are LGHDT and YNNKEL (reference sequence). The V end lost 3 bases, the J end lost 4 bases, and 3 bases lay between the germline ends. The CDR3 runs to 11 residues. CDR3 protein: CASSHSTEAFF. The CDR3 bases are TGTGCCAGCAGCCACTCCACTGAAGCTTTCTTT.

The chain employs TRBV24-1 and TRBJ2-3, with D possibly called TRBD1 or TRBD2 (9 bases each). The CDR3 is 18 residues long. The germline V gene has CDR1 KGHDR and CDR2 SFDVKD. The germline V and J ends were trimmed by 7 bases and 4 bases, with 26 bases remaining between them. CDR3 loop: CATSDRGAIAGDPDTQYF. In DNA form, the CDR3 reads TGTGCCACCAGCGACAGGGGGGCGATAGCGGGAGACCCAGATACGCAGTATTTT.

The CDR3 bases are TGTGCCAGCAGAGGGACAGGGGGCTCCTACGAGCAGTACTTC. This codes for CASRGTGGSYEQYF. The chain joins TRBV28 to TRBJ2-7; 11 bases fit TRBD1. Germline V gene sequence: CDR1 MDHEN, CDR2 SYDVKM. J gave up 0 bases and V 6 bases, and 1 base lay outside the gene matches. The CDR3 is 14 residues long. Together with reference TRBV28 and TRBJ2-7, the CDR3 gives the full variable domain: DVKVTQSSRYLVKRTGEKVFLECVQDMDHENMFWYRQDPGLGLRLIYFSYDVKMKEKGDIPEGYSVSREKKERFSLILESASTNQTSMYLCASRGTGGSYEQYFGPGTRLTVT.

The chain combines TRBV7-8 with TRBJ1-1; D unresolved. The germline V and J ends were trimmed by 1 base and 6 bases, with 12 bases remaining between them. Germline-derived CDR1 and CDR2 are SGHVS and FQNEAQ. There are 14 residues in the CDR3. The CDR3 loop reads CASSLGAPSAEAFF. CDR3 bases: TGTGCCAGCAGCTTAGGTGCCCCGAGCGCTGAAGCTTTCTTT.

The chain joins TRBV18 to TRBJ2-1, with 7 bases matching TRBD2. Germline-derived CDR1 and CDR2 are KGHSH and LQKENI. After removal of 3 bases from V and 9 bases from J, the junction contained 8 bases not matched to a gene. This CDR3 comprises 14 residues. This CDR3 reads CASSPGLTLSEQFF. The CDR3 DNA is TGTGCCAGCTCACCGGGACTAACCTTGAGTGAGCAGTTCTTC.

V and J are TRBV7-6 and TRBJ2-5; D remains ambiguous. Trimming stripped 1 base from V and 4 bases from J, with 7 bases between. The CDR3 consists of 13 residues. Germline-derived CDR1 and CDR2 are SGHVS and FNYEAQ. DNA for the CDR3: TGTGCCAGCAGCTTAGTCTTTTCAGAGACCCAGTACTTC. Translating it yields CASSLVFSETQYF.

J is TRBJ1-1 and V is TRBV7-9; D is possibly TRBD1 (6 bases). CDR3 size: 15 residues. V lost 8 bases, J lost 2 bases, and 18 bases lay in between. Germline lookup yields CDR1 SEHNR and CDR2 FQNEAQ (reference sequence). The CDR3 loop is CASSATGTSNTEAFF. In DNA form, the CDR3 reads TGTGCCAGCTCGGCAACCGGGACATCCAACACTGAAGCTTTCTTT.

CDR3 bases: TGTGCCAGCAGCGCCCTGGCTAGCGGGGGGCCCGAGCAGTTCTTC. It encodes CASSALASGGPEQFF. The chain is built from TRBV2 and TRBJ2-1; 11 bases match TRBD2. The CDR3 extends over 15 amino acids. The V gene end was trimmed by 6 bases and the J gene end by 10 bases; junction bases not matched to a gene: 11. Germline values: CDR1 SNHLY, CDR2 FYNNEI.

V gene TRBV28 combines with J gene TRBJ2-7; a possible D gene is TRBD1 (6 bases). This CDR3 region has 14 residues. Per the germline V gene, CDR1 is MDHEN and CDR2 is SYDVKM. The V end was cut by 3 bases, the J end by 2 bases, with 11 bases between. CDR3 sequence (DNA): TGTGCCAGCAGTTTTCAGAACAGGGCCTACGAGCAGTACTTC. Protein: CASSFQNRAYEQYF.

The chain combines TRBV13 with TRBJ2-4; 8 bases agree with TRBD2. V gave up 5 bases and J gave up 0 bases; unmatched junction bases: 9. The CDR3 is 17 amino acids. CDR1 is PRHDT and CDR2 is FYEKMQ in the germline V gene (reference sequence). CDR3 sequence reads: CASSTMIGGVAKNIQYF. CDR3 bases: TGTGCCAGCAGCACTATGATCGGGGGGGTAGCCAAAAACATTCAGTACTTC.

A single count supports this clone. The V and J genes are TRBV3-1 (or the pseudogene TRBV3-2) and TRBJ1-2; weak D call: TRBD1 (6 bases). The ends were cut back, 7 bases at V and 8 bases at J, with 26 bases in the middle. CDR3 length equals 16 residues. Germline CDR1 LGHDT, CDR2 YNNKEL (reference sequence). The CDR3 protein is CASTKTGQPAQQGYTF. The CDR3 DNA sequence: TGTGCCAGCACCAAGACTGGACAGCCCGCTCAACAAGGCTACACCTTC.

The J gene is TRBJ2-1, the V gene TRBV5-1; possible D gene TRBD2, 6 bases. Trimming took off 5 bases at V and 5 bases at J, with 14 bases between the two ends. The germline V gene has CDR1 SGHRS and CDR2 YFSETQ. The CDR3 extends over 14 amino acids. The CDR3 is CASSNSGRHNEQFF. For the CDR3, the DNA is TGCGCCAGCAGTAACAGCGGGCGTCACAATGAGCAGTTCTTC.